Below, one T cell receptor (beta chain) is given with its context. Its antigen is unidentified. The V end was cut by 2 bases, the J end by 2 bases, with 18 bases between. The CDR3 extends over 17 amino acids. Germline lookup yields CDR1 MGHRA and CDR2 YSYEKL. This sample was taken from a study of T cells in Graves' hyperthyroidism and ophthalmopathy. There were TCR beta CDR3 regions amplified from RNA transcripts. When the TCR CDR3 underwent first-round RT-PCR, the HTBI primer set was used. TCRdb reanalysed the multiplex PCR reads using MiXCR and keeps one entry per CDR3 protein. The data show about 600,000 distinct CDR3 sequences, 16% seen once. Study conclusions and caveats: Most thyroid-expanded clonotypes above 0.001 were also found in blood.

Lactation, pregnancy, other autoimmune disease or uncontrolled infection led to exclusion of patients. Together with thyroid ultrasound, orbital computed tomography, serum thyroxine and TRAb, clinical symptoms were used for diagnoses. This chain connects TRBV4-1 to TRBJ1-1; no definite D call. The receptor comes from a woman aged 40 to 55 with Graves' ophthalmopathy. The sample taken for sequencing was blood. The CDR3, as DNA: TGCGCCAGCAGCCAAAAGTATGGGCCCCTCCTAAACACTGAAGCTTTCTTT. As protein: CASSQKYGPLLNTEAFF.